This is a list of T cell receptor beta chains from one sample in a study of blood T cell repertoires in COVID-19. Generated by immunoSEQ multiplex PCR, the TCRdb table keeps only in-frame clones and is missing some. The sample lists approximately 350,000 clones, about 89% occurring once. Sequenced sample: peripheral blood. These receptor sequences come from a woman in her thirties with COVID-19, enrolled during active disease. CDR3s include the opening cysteine and the closing phenylalanine or tryptophan. Each record gives: J gene, V gene, clone size, D gene, CDR3 protein, CDR3 DNA. A D gene is named only where the DNA matches it firmly. Clone sizes are given selectively: once, few, many, or a class where the clone is expanded.

J: TRBJ2-1; V: TRBV11-3; size: -; D: TRBD2; CDR3: CASSLQGLAGGSSYNEQFF; DNA: TGTGCCAGCAGCTTACAGGGACTAGCGGGAGGGAGTTCCTACAATGAGCAGTTCTTC
J: TRBJ1-2; V: TRBV19; size: -; D: -; CDR3: CASRDNDYGYTF; DNA: TGTGCCAGTAGGGACAACGACTATGGCTACACCTTC
J: TRBJ2-1; V: TRBV19; size: -; D: -; CDR3: CASLGGYNNEQFF; DNA: TGTGCCTCCCTGGGAGGCTATAACAATGAGCAGTTCTTC
J: TRBJ2-3; V: TRBV30; size: -; D: -; CDR3: CAWSRRRTSTDTQYF; DNA: TGTGCCTGGAGTAGGAGACGTACCAGCACAGATACGCAGTATTTT
J: TRBJ2-6; V: TRBV13; size: -; D: -; CDR3: CASSLEGVGANVLTF; DNA: TGTGCCAGCAGCTTAGAGGGGGTTGGGGCCAACGTCCTGACTTTC
J: TRBJ1-1; V: TRBV11-3; size: few; D: -; CDR3: CASSLDQGNTEAFF; DNA: TGTGCCAGCAGCTTAGATCAGGGGAACACTGAAGCTTTCTTT
J: TRBJ1-2; V: TRBV30; size: -; D: -; CDR3: CACSESGVWTYGYTF; DNA: TGTGCCTGCTCGGAATCGGGGGTTTGGACCTATGGCTACACCTTC
J: TRBJ2-1; V: TRBV4-3; size: -; D: TRBD2; CDR3: CASSQGFTSGAYNEQFF; DNA: TGCGCCAGCAGCCAGGGCTTCACTAGCGGGGCATACAATGAGCAGTTCTTC
J: TRBJ1-1; V: TRBV5-1; size: -; D: -; CDR3: CASSYSGFGNTEAFF; DNA: TGCGCCAGCAGCTACTCAGGGTTTGGTAACACTGAAGCTTTCTTT
J: TRBJ2-1; V: TRBV7-2; size: -; D: TRBD2; CDR3: CASSVLNRLAGGSYNEQFF; DNA: TGTGCCAGCAGCGTTTTAAACCGACTAGCGGGAGGTTCCTACAATGAGCAGTTCTTC
J: TRBJ2-2; V: TRBV12-3/TRBV12-4; size: -; D: TRBD1; CDR3: CASSKTGTGELFF; DNA: TGTGCCAGCAGTAAGACAGGGACCGGGGAGCTGTTTTTT
J: TRBJ1-3; V: TRBV7-2; size: -; D: TRBD1; CDR3: CASSGGGTVDGNTIYF; DNA: TGTGCCAGCAGCGGGGGTGGGACAGTAGATGGAAACACCATATATTTT
J: TRBJ2-1; V: TRBV9; size: -; D: TRBD2; CDR3: CASSVAGGPSDEQFF; DNA: TGTGCCAGCAGCGTAGCGGGAGGGCCTAGCGATGAGCAGTTCTTC
J: TRBJ2-7; V: TRBV5-1; size: -; D: -; CDR3: CASSLVAGAFSYEQYF; DNA: TGCGCCAGCAGCTTGGTGGCAGGGGCCTTCTCCTACGAGCAGTACTTC
J: TRBJ1-5; V: TRBV6-1; size: many; D: -; CDR3: CASSEEVLGAPPQHF; DNA: TGTGCCAGCAGTGAAGAGGTTTTGGGGGCGCCGCCCCAGCATTTT
J: TRBJ2-3; V: TRBV28; size: -; D: TRBD2; CDR3: CASSYLAGGRDTQYF; DNA: TGTGCCAGCAGTTACCTGGCGGGGGGGCGAGATACGCAGTATTTT
J: TRBJ1-3; V: TRBV11-2; size: -; D: TRBD1; CDR3: CASRQGARGNTIYF; DNA: TGTGCCAGCAGACAGGGGGCGCGTGGAAACACCATATATTTT
J: TRBJ1-1; V: TRBV7-2; size: -; D: TRBD1; CDR3: CASSLAGGGTEAFF; DNA: TGTGCCAGCAGCTTAGCAGGGGGCGGCACTGAAGCTTTCTTT
J: TRBJ1-6; V: TRBV19; size: -; D: TRBD1; CDR3: CASKVDRVYNSPLHF; DNA: TGTGCCAGTAAAGTGGACAGGGTATATAATTCACCCCTCCACTTT
J: TRBJ2-3; V: TRBV6-5; size: once; D: TRBD2; CDR3: CASSYVPSGSTDTQYF; DNA: TGTGCCAGCAGTTACGTCCCTAGCGGGAGCACAGATACGCAGTATTTT
J: TRBJ2-7; V: TRBV7-9; size: few; D: TRBD1; CDR3: CASSSGQGAIDEQYF; DNA: TGTGCCAGCAGCTCCGGACAGGGGGCGATCGACGAGCAGTACTTC
J: TRBJ2-1; V: TRBV6-6; size: -; D: TRBD1; CDR3: CASRRKTRDRGRNEQFF; DNA: TGTGCCAGCAGACGAAAAACTAGGGACAGGGGGCGCAATGAGCAGTTCTTC
J: TRBJ2-1; V: TRBV9; size: -; D: -; CDR3: CASSVDSENNEQFF; DNA: TGTGCCAGCAGCGTCGATAGCGAGAACAATGAGCAGTTCTTC
J: TRBJ1-2; V: TRBV19; size: -; D: TRBD1; CDR3: CASSIRDSYGYTF; DNA: TGTGCCAGTTCCATAAGGGACAGCTATGGCTACACCTTC
J: TRBJ1-2; V: TRBV25-1; size: -; D: -; CDR3: CASSQTGRGYTF; DNA: TGTGCCAGCAGTCAAACAGGGCGGGGCTACACCTTC
J: TRBJ2-5; V: TRBV27; size: -; D: -; CDR3: CASSPPIRQETQYF; DNA: TGTGCCAGCAGTCCACCGATACGGCAAGAGACCCAGTACTTC
J: TRBJ1-5; V: TRBV27; size: -; D: -; CDR3: CASSFSLNQPQHF; DNA: TGTGCCAGCAGTTTTAGTTTGAATCAGCCCCAGCATTTT
J: TRBJ2-6; V: TRBV5-1; size: once; D: -; CDR3: CATTPGNLSPGANVLTF; DNA: TGCGCCACCACCCCGGGAAATTTGAGCCCTGGGGCCAACGTCCTGACTTTC
J: TRBJ1-4; V: TRBV6-5; size: -; D: -; CDR3: CASSYLAGATNEKLFF; DNA: TGTGCCAGCAGTTACTTGGCGGGGGCAACTAATGAAAAACTGTTTTTT
J: TRBJ2-1; V: TRBV19; size: -; D: TRBD2; CDR3: CASSIIAGGPHEQFF; DNA: TGTGCCAGTAGTATAATAGCGGGGGGGCCGCATGAGCAGTTCTTC
J: TRBJ2-7; V: TRBV3-1/TRBV3-2; size: -; D: TRBD1; CDR3: CASSQPTGPLYEQYF; DNA: TGTGCCAGCAGCCAACCGACAGGGCCCCTCTACGAGCAGTACTTC
J: TRBJ2-2; V: TRBV7-9; size: once; D: TRBD1; CDR3: CASSTRGQTFLTGELFF; DNA: TGTGCCAGCAGCACCCGGGGACAGACTTTTTTAACCGGGGAGCTGTTTTTT
J: TRBJ2-3; V: TRBV4-3; size: -; D: -; CDR3: CASSQDWTKGSDTQYF; DNA: TGCGCCAGCAGCCAAGATTGGACTAAGGGATCAGATACGCAGTATTTT
J: TRBJ2-1; V: TRBV6-5; size: -; D: TRBD2; CDR3: CASSLAASYNEQFF; DNA: TGTGCCAGCAGCCTAGCGGCTTCCTACAATGAGCAGTTCTTC
J: TRBJ2-1; V: TRBV5-1; size: -; D: -; CDR3: CASSFQYNEQFF; DNA: TGCGCCAGCAGCTTTCAGTACAATGAGCAGTTCTTC
J: TRBJ2-2; V: TRBV9; size: -; D: -; CDR3: CASSVNSYTGELFF; DNA: TGTGCCAGCAGCGTGAACAGCTACACCGGGGAGCTGTTTTTT
J: TRBJ2-3; V: TRBV7-2; size: once; D: TRBD2; CDR3: CASSSTHSGGNTDTQYF; DNA: TGTGCCAGCAGCTCTACACATTCGGGAGGGAACACAGATACGCAGTATTTT
J: TRBJ2-3; V: TRBV13; size: -; D: TRBD2; CDR3: CASSLRTSHTDTQYF; DNA: TGTGCCAGCAGCCTTAGGACTAGCCACACAGATACGCAGTATTTT
J: TRBJ2-5; V: TRBV2; size: -; D: -; CDR3: CASREEMRTQYF; DNA: TGTGCCAGCAGAGAAGAGATGAGGACCCAGTACTTC
J: TRBJ1-1; V: TRBV29-1; size: -; D: TRBD1; CDR3: CSVEIQGTGEAFF; DNA: TGCAGCGTTGAAATTCAGGGGACAGGGGAGGCTTTCTTT
J: TRBJ2-1; V: TRBV4-3; size: -; D: -; CDR3: CASSQAAVPLNEQFF; DNA: TGCGCCAGCAGCCAAGCGGCGGTCCCCCTCAATGAGCAGTTCTTC
J: TRBJ2-1; V: TRBV3-1/TRBV3-2; size: -; D: TRBD2; CDR3: CASSQDLVAGTYNEQFF; DNA: TGTGCCAGCAGCCAAGATCTTGTAGCGGGCACCTACAATGAGCAGTTCTTC
J: TRBJ2-7; V: TRBV5-6; size: -; D: -; CDR3: CASSLTSTYEQYF; DNA: TGTGCCAGCAGCCTAACCTCCACCTACGAGCAGTACTTC
J: TRBJ2-3; V: TRBV6-2/TRBV6-3; size: few; D: TRBD1; CDR3: CASSDREEDTQYF; DNA: TGTGCCAGCAGTGACAGGGAAGAGGATACGCAGTATTTT
J: TRBJ2-1; V: TRBV19; size: -; D: TRBD2; CDR3: CASLADNEQFF; DNA: TGTGCCAGTCTAGCGGACAATGAGCAGTTCTTC
J: TRBJ2-1; V: TRBV9; size: -; D: TRBD1; CDR3: CASEVGGAVVGEQFF; DNA: TGTGCCAGCGAAGTAGGGGGCGCTGTGGTGGGTGAGCAGTTCTTC
J: TRBJ1-4; V: TRBV4-3; size: -; D: -; CDR3: CASSLRPGWTEKLFF; DNA: TGCGCCAGCAGCCTAAGACCAGGGTGGACAGAAAAACTGTTTTTT
J: TRBJ2-1; V: TRBV24-1; size: -; D: TRBD2; CDR3: CATSDRTSGAYNEQFF; DNA: TGTGCCACCAGTGACAGGACTAGCGGGGCCTACAATGAGCAGTTCTTC
J: TRBJ2-3; V: TRBV3-1/TRBV3-2; size: -; D: -; CDR3: CASSRRGTDTQYF; DNA: TGTGCCAGCAGCCGGCGAGGTACCGATACGCAGTATTTT
J: TRBJ1-3; V: TRBV5-6; size: once; D: TRBD1; CDR3: CASSSYRGKSSGNTIYF; DNA: TGTGCCAGCAGCTCCTACAGGGGGAAGTCCTCTGGAAACACCATATATTTT